This T cell receptor (beta chain) was identified in a study of OX40 agonist ivuxolimab in advanced cancers. Study summary: Patients were roughly 81% male with ages roughly 20 to 90, mean about 60. Study findings and constraints: Among patients with partial responses at 0.1-3.0 mg/kg, clonal expansion was among the lowest. Average numbers of expanded clones were greater in CD8+ T cells than in CD4+.

With autoimmune disease history or systemic immunosuppression, patients were excluded. The CDR3 is 12 amino acids. V gave up 3 bases and J gave up 7 bases; unmatched junction bases: 1. CDR1 and CDR2 (germline): SGHDT, YYEEEE. The method was immunoSEQ multiplex PCR; TCRdb's version includes in-frame clones alone and lacks a portion of them. The data show over 8,000 clones, with about 88% seen just once and around 15% held by the top ten. This clone showed up just once. What it binds is unknown. The J gene is TRBJ2-1, the V gene TRBV5-6; TRBD1 agrees at 7 bases. The clonotype was recovered from an adult with an advanced solid tumor such as melanoma, head and neck, liver or kidney cancer. The specimen was CD4+ or CD8+ T cells sorted from blood, collected in a trial of the OX40 agonist ivuxolimab. The CDR3 nucleotides are TGTGCCAGCAGCTGGGGACAGAATGAGCAGTTCTTC. Its translation: CASSWGQNEQFF.